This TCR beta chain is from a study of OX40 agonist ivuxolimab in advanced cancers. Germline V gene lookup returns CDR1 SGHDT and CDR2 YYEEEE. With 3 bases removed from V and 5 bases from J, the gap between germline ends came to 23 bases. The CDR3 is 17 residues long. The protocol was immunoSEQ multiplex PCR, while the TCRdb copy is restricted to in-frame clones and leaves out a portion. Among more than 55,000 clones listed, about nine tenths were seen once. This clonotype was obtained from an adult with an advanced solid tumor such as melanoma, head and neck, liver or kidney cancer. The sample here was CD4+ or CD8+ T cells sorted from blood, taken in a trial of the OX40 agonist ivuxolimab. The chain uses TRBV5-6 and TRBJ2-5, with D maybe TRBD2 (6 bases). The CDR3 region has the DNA TGTGCCAGCAGCTGGCGATCGGGCCCCGGGGGTCGGGAGACCCAGTACTTC. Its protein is CASSWRSGPGGRETQYF.